This T cell receptor (beta chain) was obtained from a study of shared T cell receptors in the human thymus. The count of this clone is one. Per germline, CDR1 KGHSH and CDR2 LQKENI. Trimming removed 2 bases from V and 5 bases from J, with 6 bases in between. The CDR3 extends over 12 amino acids. Clones were sequenced by immunoSEQ multiplex PCR, and TCRdb holds only the in-frame ones, with some missing. The sample comprises more than 550,000 clones, around 87% of which are singletons, and 0.0094% rests with the top ten. Another study also made use of these data, one on human thymus T cells. According to that study: Congenital heart defects were the reason for the corrective surgery that the donors, healthy Finnish infants, were having.

This chain joins TRBV18 and TRBJ1-2; D is undetermined. The material sequenced was thymocytes. The sequence was obtained from a boy under two years old with a congenital heart defect. The CDR3 sequence: CASSPWQYGYTF. In nucleotides, the CDR3 is TGTGCCAGCTCACCATGGCAGTATGGCTACACCTTC.